The present TCR beta chain was sequenced within a study of OX40 agonist ivuxolimab in advanced cancers. Study summary: Patients were treated with ivuxolimab, an agonistic anti-OX40 (CD134) antibody. Partial response was recorded in three patients: one hepatocellular carcinoma and two cutaneous melanoma cases. Study-level findings and limits: Individuals who were partial responders at 0.1-3.0 mg/kg had clonal expansion that ranked among the lowest. Expanded peripheral T-cell antigen specificity went undetermined.

The protocol was immunoSEQ multiplex PCR, while the TCRdb copy is restricted to in-frame clones and leaves out a portion. The sample holds 55,000 to 90,000 clones; roughly 80% are singletons and the top ten take approximately 1%. The length of the CDR3 is 16 residues. V was cut by 6 bases and J by 0 bases, with 15 bases left in between. CDR1 is LNHDA, CDR2 SQIVND, per germline (reference sequence). In regard to this clone: Its antigen is still unknown.

The V call is TRBV19, the J call TRBJ1-5; D uncertain. Sample: CD4+ or CD8+ T cells sorted from blood, taken in a trial of the OX40 agonist ivuxolimab. This TCR was recovered from an adult with an advanced solid tumor such as melanoma, head and neck, liver or kidney cancer. The CDR3 protein is CASSPRAGVSNQPQHF. CDR3 in DNA: TGTGCCAGTAGCCCACGGGCGGGCGTTAGCAATCAGCCCCAGCATTTT.